The source of this TCR beta chain is a study of T cell responses to AZD1222 COVID-19 vaccine (dated by TCRdb to the early 2020s). Describing the broader study: Because spike-specific TCR depth and breadth did not differ between the two schedules, AZD1222 recipients who got a second dose at roughly 4 weeks were pooled with those who got a second dose at roughly 12 weeks. TCR sequencing was performed for more than 230 trial participants, of whom about 200 were given two doses of AZD1222 and roughly 25 were given two doses of MenACWY control vaccine. Trial participants were enrolled by age into subgroups of 18-55, 56-69 and 70-plus years, and about 150, 27 and 61 TCR-sequenced participants, respectively, were included in these subgroups.

A note on this clone: Its antigen remains unidentified. No much larger clone exists at a distance of one base, and base qualities are not known.

At the junction V is shortened by 4 bases and J by 7 bases, with 9 bases in between. CDR1 and CDR2 were assigned from the germline V gene as SGHDT and YYEEEE. The CDR3 runs 12 amino acids, cysteine and phenylalanine included. Kept here is only the CDR3 DNA, which spans 36 bases and is read in frame from base 1. The label giving this sample's time point can be read as: baseline before first vaccination. Vaccinee samples were obtained from the UK trials COV001 and COV002, which included a single-blind randomized controlled phase 2/3 trial of AZD1222 (ChAdOx1 nCoV-19) in healthy adults. Trial participant PBMC samples were collected at day 0 and day 28 after the second dose for TCRbeta chain sequencing. Overall study results and their limits: The 56-69-year group was small, and its depth increase did not reach significance, likely because of low power. After two AZD1222 doses, both the breadth and the depth of spike-specific TCRs were significantly higher than at day 0 and than in MenACWY recipients. Only five to seven AZD1222 recipients were SARS-CoV-2 seropositive at baseline, limiting conclusions about previously exposed vaccinees. No day 14 peak-response samples were available, so repertoires were characterized only after the peak T cell response. Vaccine-associated CD4 TCRs spanned the whole spike protein, with dominant responses in regions 160-218 and 743-854. Nearly half of unique spike-specific TCRs reportedly recognized epitopes outside regions mutated in the B.1.351 and B.1.1.7 variants. Participants were mostly white British and included more females than males, and it was suggested by the authors that clonal diversity may have been underestimated.

The CDR3 regions of human TCRbeta chains were subjected to immunosequencing. The authors' analysis ran thus. Repertoire TCRs were checked for matches against a reference library of SARS-CoV-2-specific TCRs that had been generated using the MIRA antigen-specificity platform. Breadth meant the fraction of unique TCRs that were SARS-CoV-2-associated, whereas depth meant the fraction of total T cells that were SARS-CoV-2-associated. Using the MIRA data, each spike-specific TCR was mapped to the spike region that the TCR reacts to and placed in a CD4 or CD8 class. Log10-transformed breadth and depth values were compared by one-way ANOVA with Sidak's multiple comparisons tests. The table comes from immuneACCESS by way of TCRdb, which keeps in-frame sequences with V and J called. Part of the clones is missing from these tables; in studies checked, under half for an unresolved V gene and the rest for unknown reasons. That table gives V, J and clone size, and the DNA gave D and trimming. This sample gives 120,000 to 150,000 clones in total; about 92% of them show up just once. The leading ten clones occupy 1.5% to 2% of the sample.

Sample: peripheral blood, taken on day 0 of AZD1222 vaccination. The TCR was taken from an adult in good health. Rearrangement joined TRBV5-6 to TRBJ2-1; no D gene call is confident. The CDR3 has the sequence CASSRTGNEQFF. At the DNA level, the sequence is TGTGCCAGCAGCCGAACCGGGAATGAGCAGTTCTTC.